This record concerns one TCR beta chain sequence. This clone showed up just once. Its cognate antigen has yet to be identified. No quality values exist for individual bases; no much larger clone is one base distant. The immunoSEQ Assay, a bias-controlled multiplex PCR, was used to amplify TCRbeta CDR3 regions from genomic DNA. The paper's processing steps were these. The number of nucleated cells in each sample was estimated by amplification of reference gene primers within the assay. Sequence reads were collapsed and filtered to measure the absolute abundance of every unique TCRbeta CDR3 rearrangement. For each sample, productive Simpson clonality was calculated as the square root of Simpson's diversity index across productive rearrangements. Held by TCRdb, this immuneACCESS table contains in-frame sequences only and omits some clones. Under half of the omission traces to an unresolved V gene where checked; the cause of the rest is unknown. The DNA gave D and trimming, while V, J and clone size come from that table. The sample has around 110,000 clones on record, about four fifths of them singletons. The ten largest clones add up to 16% of the sample.

The data are from a study of blood T cell repertoires in COVID-19 (dated by TCRdb to between 2020 and 2021). In terms of the full investigation: Collaborator samples came from the United States, Italy and Spain and covered acute and convalescent phases of COVID-19. The samples were drawn from two sources: the first 160 participants of the ongoing ImmuneRACE study, and 1,200 or so subjects contributed by 6 global collaborators. The repertoires were released in a freely available public database meant as a resource for research on the immune response to SARS-CoV-2. Where available, HLA class I and class II types were taken from metadata supplied by the sample provider and were not determined by assay-based typing. Deeply sampled blood TCRbeta repertoires from subjects exposed to, actively infected with, or recovered from COVID-19 were included in the dataset. The material from the prospective study consisted of cDNA or gDNA derived from T cells, B-cell-depleted T cells, or PBMCs. Sample metadata almost always included a de-identified subject ID, COVID-19 status, age in years and sex.

The full study reports these points: How much clinical and demographic metadata was included differed by source and by participant, and the metadata was provided uncurated.

Collaborating institutions collected whole blood in K2EDTA tubes following their own protocols. Collaborator samples were shipped for TCRbeta analysis as frozen whole blood, isolated PBMCs, or DNA extracted from either sample type. The CDR3 holds 15 amino acids from the cysteine to the phenylalanine. Only the CDR3 DNA stays, 45 bases, in frame from base 1. CDR1 and CDR2 are read off the germline V gene as MDHEN and SYDVKM. Between the V and J ends, shortened by 7 bases and 6 bases respectively, the junction contains 19 bases. The sequence derives from a man in his sixties with active or convalescent COVID-19. The sequence links TRBV28 to TRBJ1-5; possibly the D gene is TRBD1, per 6 matching bases. The sample comprised peripheral blood. The CDR3 region: CASKLLQGSTQPQHF. The DNA sequence is given as TGTGCCAGCAAATTACTACAGGGATCGACTCAGCCCCAGCATTTT.